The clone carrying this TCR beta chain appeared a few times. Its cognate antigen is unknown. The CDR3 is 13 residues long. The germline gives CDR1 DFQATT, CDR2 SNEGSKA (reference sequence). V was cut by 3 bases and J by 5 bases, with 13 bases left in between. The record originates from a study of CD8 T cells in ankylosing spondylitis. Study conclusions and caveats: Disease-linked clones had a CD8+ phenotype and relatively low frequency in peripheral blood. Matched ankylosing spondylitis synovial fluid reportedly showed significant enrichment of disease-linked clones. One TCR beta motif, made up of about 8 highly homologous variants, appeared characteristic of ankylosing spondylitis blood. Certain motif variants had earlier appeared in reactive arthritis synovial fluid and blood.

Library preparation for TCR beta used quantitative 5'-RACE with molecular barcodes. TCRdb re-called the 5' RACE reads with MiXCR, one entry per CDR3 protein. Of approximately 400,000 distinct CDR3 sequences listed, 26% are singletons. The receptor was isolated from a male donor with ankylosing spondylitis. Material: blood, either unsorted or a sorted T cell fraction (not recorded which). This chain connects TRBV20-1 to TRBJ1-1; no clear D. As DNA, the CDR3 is TGCAGTGCTAGTCTCAGCTCGAGGACTGAAGCTTTCTTT. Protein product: CSASLSSRTEAFF.